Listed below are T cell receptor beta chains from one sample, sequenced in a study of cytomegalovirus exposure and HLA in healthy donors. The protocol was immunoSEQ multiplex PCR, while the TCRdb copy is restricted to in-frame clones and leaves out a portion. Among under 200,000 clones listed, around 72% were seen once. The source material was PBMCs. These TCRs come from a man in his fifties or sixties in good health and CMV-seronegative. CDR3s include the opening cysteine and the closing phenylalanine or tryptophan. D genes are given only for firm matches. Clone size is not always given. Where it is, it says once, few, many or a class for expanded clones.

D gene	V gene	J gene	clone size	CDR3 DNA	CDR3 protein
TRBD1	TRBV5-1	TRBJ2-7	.	TGCGCCAGCAGCAAAAGGGACAGACTGACCTCCTACGAGCAGTACTTC	CASSKRDRLTSYEQYF
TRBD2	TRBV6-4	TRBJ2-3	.	TGTGCCAGCAAGCCTAGCGGGGGTACTAGCACAGATACGCAGTATTTT	CASKPSGGTSTDTQYF
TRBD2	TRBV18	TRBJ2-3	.	TGTGCCAGCTCACCACCTCCGGGACTACTCACAGATACGCAGTATTTT	CASSPPPGLLTDTQYF
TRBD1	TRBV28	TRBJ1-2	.	TGTGCCAGCAGCCCAACCATCGGGACAGGGAAAGGCTACACCTTC	CASSPTIGTGKGYTF
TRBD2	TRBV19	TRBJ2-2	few	TGTGCCAGTAGTCCCGGGGGGGCCGGCACCGGGGAGCTGTTTTTT	CASSPGGAGTGELFF
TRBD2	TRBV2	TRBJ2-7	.	TGTGCCAGCAGGACTAGCGGGGGGGCTTACGAGCAGTACTTC	CASRTSGGAYEQYF
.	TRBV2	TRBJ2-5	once	TGTGCCAGCAGTGGGAACAGGGCCCTGGAGACCCAGTACTTC	CASSGNRALETQYF
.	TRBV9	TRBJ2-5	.	TGTGCCAGCAGTCTCAGCGGTTACCAAGAGACCCAGTACTTC	CASSLSGYQETQYF
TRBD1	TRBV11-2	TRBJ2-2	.	TGTGCCAGCAGCAACGCCGGGGCAGGGGGCACCGGGGAGCTGTTTTTT	CASSNAGAGGTGELFF
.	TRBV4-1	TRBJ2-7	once	TGCGCCAGCAGCCAGTGGTCAAACTCCTACGAGCAGTACTTC	CASSQWSNSYEQYF
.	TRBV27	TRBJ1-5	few	TGTGCCAGCAGTTCTACGACAAGTAACCAGCCCCAGCATTTT	CASSSTTSNQPQHF
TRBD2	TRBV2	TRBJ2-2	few	TGTGCCAGCAGTCACCCGGGACTAGCGTCCACCGGGGAGCTGTTTTTT	CASSHPGLASTGELFF
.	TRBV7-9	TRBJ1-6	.	TGTGCCAGCAGCGATTCTGGGACTCGTATACTCCACTTT	CASSDSGTRILHF
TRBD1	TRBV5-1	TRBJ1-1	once	TGCGCCAGCAGAAGGACAGGGGACAACACTGAAGCTTTCTTT	CASRRTGDNTEAFF
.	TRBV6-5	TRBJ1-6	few	TGTGCCAGCAGGCGAGGGATATGGTCACCCCTCCACTTT	CASRRGIWSPLHF
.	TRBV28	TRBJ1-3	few	TGTGCCAGCAGTTTTGGCACCTCTGGAAACACCATATATTTT	CASSFGTSGNTIYF
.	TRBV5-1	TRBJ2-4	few	TGCGCCAGCAGAGCCGAGCTTTCAGGGATTCAGTACTTC	CASRAELSGIQYF
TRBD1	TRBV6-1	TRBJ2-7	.	TGTGCCAGCCAGGGACAGGGGGCATACGAGCAGTACTTC	CASQGQGAYEQYF
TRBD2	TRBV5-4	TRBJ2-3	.	TGTGCCAGCAGCTTGGGAGCTAGCGGGGGCACAGATACGCAGTATTTT	CASSLGASGGTDTQYF
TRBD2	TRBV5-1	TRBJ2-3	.	TGCGCCAGCAGCCCCCGGGGGGGAGAGGGGATAGATACGCAGTATTTT	CASSPRGGEGIDTQYF
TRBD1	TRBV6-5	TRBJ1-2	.	TGTGCCAGCAGTAACGGACAGGCTAACTATGGCTACACCTTC	CASSNGQANYGYTF
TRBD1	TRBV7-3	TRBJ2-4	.	TGTGCCAGCAGCTCCGGGACAGATAACATTCAGTACTTC	CASSSGTDNIQYF
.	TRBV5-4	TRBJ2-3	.	TGTGCCAGCAGCCGGGGGACGATGGCAGATACGCAGTATTTT	CASSRGTMADTQYF
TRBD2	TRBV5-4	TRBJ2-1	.	TGTGCCAGCAGCCCGACTAGCGGGGGGTACAATGAGCAGTTCTTC	CASSPTSGGYNEQFF
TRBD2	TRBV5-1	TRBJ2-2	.	TGCGCCAGCAGCTTCTTACTAGCGGGGGACTTCTTGAACACCGGGGAGCTGTTTTTT	CASSFLLAGDFLNTGELFF
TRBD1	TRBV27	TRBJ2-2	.	TGTGCCAGCAGTTCGACTTCCGGGACAGGTAGGAACGGGGAGCTGTTTTTT	CASSSTSGTGRNGELFF
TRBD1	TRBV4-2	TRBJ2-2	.	TGTGCCAGCAGCCCCCTTGACAGGGACACCGGGGAGCTGTTTTTT	CASSPLDRDTGELFF
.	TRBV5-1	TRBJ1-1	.	TGCGCCAGCAGCGCAAACCCGGGGGGCCGGAACACTGAAGCTTTCTTT	CASSANPGGRNTEAFF
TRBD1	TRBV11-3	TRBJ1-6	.	TGTGCCAGCAGCAGCTACAGGGGGGATTCACCCCTCCACTTT	CASSSYRGDSPLHF
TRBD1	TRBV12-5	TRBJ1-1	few	TGTGCTAGTGGTTTGGTACAGGGGACTGAAGCTTTCTTT	CASGLVQGTEAFF
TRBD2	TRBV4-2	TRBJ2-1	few	TGTGCCAGCAGCCCAGTAGGGGCGAGCGGGGGGGTTAGGAACGAGCAGTTCTTC	CASSPVGASGGVRNEQFF
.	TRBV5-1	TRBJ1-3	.	TGCGCCAGCAGCTTTGGGGGCGGTGGAAACACCATATATTTT	CASSFGGGGNTIYF
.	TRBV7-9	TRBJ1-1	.	TGTGCCAGCAGCTTAAGGAGGGCAGGGAGGCACGGCACTGAAGCTTTCTTT	CASSLRRAGRHGTEAFF
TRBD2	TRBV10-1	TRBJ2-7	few	TGCGCCAGCAGTGAGTTTCCAGGGAGGGGCGAGCAGTACTTC	CASSEFPGRGEQYF
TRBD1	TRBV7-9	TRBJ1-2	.	TGTGCCAGCAGCTTACGAGGGGGCGACTATGGCTACACCTTC	CASSLRGGDYGYTF
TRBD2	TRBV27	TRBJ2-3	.	TGTGCCACGACTAGCGGGGGGACCCCCACAGATACGCAGTATTTT	CATTSGGTPTDTQYF
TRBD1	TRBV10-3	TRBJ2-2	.	TGTGCCATCAGTGATCGAGGGACAGGGCCCGGGGAGCTGTTTTTT	CAISDRGTGPGELFF
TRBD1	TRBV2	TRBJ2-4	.	TGTGCCAGCAGGTGGACAGGGGGCATGAACATTCAGTACTTC	CASRWTGGMNIQYF
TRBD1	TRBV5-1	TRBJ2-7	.	TGCGCCAGCAGCGTCATGGGACAGGGGGGTTCGGGCGAGCAGTACTTC	CASSVMGQGGSGEQYF
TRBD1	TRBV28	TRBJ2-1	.	TGTGCCAGCAGACAGGACAGGGGGCCATACAATGAGCAGTTCTTC	CASRQDRGPYNEQFF
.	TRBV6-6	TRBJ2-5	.	TGTGCCAGCAGTCCGCCAGGGCGGGAGACCCAGTACTTC	CASSPPGRETQYF
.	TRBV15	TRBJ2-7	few	TGTGCCACCAGCAGAGCCCCTCCCGGTGGTTACGAGCAGTACTTC	CATSRAPPGGYEQYF
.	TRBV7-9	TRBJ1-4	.	TGTGCCAGCAGCTTAGCCGGAACTAATGAAAAACTGTTTTTT	CASSLAGTNEKLFF
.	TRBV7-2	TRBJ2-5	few	TGTGCCAGCAGCTGGTTAGGGAGGGGGGGCCGGGAGACCCAGTACTTC	CASSWLGRGGRETQYF
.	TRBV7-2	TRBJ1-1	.	TGTGCCAGCAGCTTATTCAGGGTAATGAACACTGAAGCTTTCTTT	CASSLFRVMNTEAFF
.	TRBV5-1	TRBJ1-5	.	TGCGCCAGCAGCTTGGGGACAGCAAATCAGCCCCAGCATTTT	CASSLGTANQPQHF
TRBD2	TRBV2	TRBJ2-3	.	TGTGCCAGCAGTGGAGGACTAGCGGGGGGGCCCCCAGATACGCAGTATTTT	CASSGGLAGGPPDTQYF
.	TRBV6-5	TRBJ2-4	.	TGTGCCAGCAGTTACTCTAGGGGCACTCACATTCAGTACTTC	CASSYSRGTHIQYF
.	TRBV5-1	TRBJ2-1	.	TGCGCCAGCAGCTTGGATTTTACAGTAAGCAATGAGCAGTTCTTC	CASSLDFTVSNEQFF
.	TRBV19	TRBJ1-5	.	TGTGCCAGTACCCCGGACTCGCTCGGTCAGCCCCAGCATTTT	CASTPDSLGQPQHF